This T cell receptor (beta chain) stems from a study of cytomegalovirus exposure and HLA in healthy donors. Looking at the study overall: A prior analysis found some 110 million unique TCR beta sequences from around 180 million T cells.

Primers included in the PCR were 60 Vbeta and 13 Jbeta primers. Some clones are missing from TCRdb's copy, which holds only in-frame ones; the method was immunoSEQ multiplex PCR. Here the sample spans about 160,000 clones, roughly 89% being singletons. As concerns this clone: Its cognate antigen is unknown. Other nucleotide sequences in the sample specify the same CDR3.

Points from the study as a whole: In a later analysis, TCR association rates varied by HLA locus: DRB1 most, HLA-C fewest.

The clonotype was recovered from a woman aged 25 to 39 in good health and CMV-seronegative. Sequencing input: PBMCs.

For the CDR3, the DNA is TGTGCCAGCAGCCATTACATGATCAGGGGAAACTATGGCTACACCTTC. Translation: CASSHYMIRGNYGYTF. J is TRBJ1-2 and V is TRBV5-6; D is perhaps TRBD1 (6 bases). The V end was cut by 4 bases, the J end by 2 bases, with 18 bases between. The CDR3 spans 16 residues. Per the germline V gene, CDR1 is SGHDT and CDR2 is YYEEEE.